A selection of T cell receptor beta chains follows, all from one sample in a study of OX40 agonist ivuxolimab in advanced cancers. Sequencing was performed with immunoSEQ multiplex PCR; in TCRdb, only in-frame clones are kept and a portion is missing. This sample has tens of thousands of clones, with 80% to 90% found just once. The starting material was CD4+ or CD8+ T cells sorted from blood, obtained in a trial of the OX40 agonist ivuxolimab. These receptors originate from an adult with an advanced solid tumor such as melanoma, head and neck, liver or kidney cancer. Each CDR3 is given with its conserved first and last residue. The D gene is left open where the match is weak. Clone size is not always given. Where it is, it says once, few, many or a class for expanded clones.

v_gene: TRBV28; abundance: once; j_gene: TRBJ2-4; d_gene: TRBD1; CDR3aa: CATFGTAVIAKNIQYF; CDR3nt: TGTGCCACCTTCGGGACAGCCGTCATAGCCAAAAACATTCAGTACTTC
v_gene: TRBV30; abundance: .; j_gene: TRBJ2-5; d_gene: TRBD2; CDR3aa: CAWKLAGGFVTQYF; CDR3nt: TGTGCCTGGAAACTAGCGGGAGGGTTCGTTACCCAGTACTTC
v_gene: TRBV5-1; abundance: .; j_gene: TRBJ2-7; d_gene: .; CDR3aa: CASSLTSGAGYEQYF; CDR3nt: TGCGCCAGCAGCTTGACTTCAGGGGCAGGCTACGAGCAGTACTTC
v_gene: TRBV4-1; abundance: .; j_gene: TRBJ2-4; d_gene: .; CDR3aa: CASSQEYRGLAKNIQYF; CDR3nt: TGCGCCAGCAGCCAAGAATATCGGGGCCTAGCCAAAAACATTCAGTACTTC
v_gene: TRBV5-6; abundance: .; j_gene: TRBJ2-5; d_gene: .; CDR3aa: CASSLPGRMGETQYF; CDR3nt: TGTGCCAGCAGCCTTCCTGGCCGAATGGGAGAGACCCAGTACTTC
v_gene: TRBV2; abundance: .; j_gene: TRBJ1-4; d_gene: .; CDR3aa: CASSGTEKLFF; CDR3nt: TGTGCCAGCAGTGGTACTGAAAAACTGTTTTTT
v_gene: TRBV7-2; abundance: .; j_gene: TRBJ2-1; d_gene: .; CDR3aa: CASSLWASGQFF; CDR3nt: TGTGCCAGCAGCTTATGGGCTAGTGGGCAGTTCTTC
v_gene: TRBV6-4; abundance: .; j_gene: TRBJ2-3; d_gene: .; CDR3aa: CASSVSGVTDTQYF; CDR3nt: TGTGCCAGCAGTGTGTCGGGGGTCACAGATACGCAGTATTTT
v_gene: TRBV5-1; abundance: .; j_gene: TRBJ2-3; d_gene: .; CDR3aa: CASSLEFGDTQYF; CDR3nt: TGCGCCAGCAGCTTGGAATTTGGAGATACGCAGTATTTT
v_gene: TRBV21-1; abundance: .; j_gene: TRBJ1-5; d_gene: .; CDR3aa: CASSEQGSNQPQHF; CDR3nt: TGTGCCAGCAGCGAGCAGGGGAGCAATCAGCCCCAGCATTTT
v_gene: TRBV7-2; abundance: .; j_gene: TRBJ2-1; d_gene: TRBD1; CDR3aa: CASSLGGWGQVNNEQFF; CDR3nt: TGTGCCAGCAGCTTAGGGGGTTGGGGACAGGTTAACAATGAGCAGTTCTTC
v_gene: TRBV28; abundance: .; j_gene: TRBJ1-5; d_gene: .; CDR3aa: CASKGGNQPQHF; CDR3nt: TGTGCCAGCAAGGGGGGCAATCAGCCCCAGCATTTT
v_gene: TRBV25-1; abundance: .; j_gene: TRBJ1-5; d_gene: .; CDR3aa: CASSEFPGGNQPQHF; CDR3nt: TGTGCCAGCAGTGAATTTCCGGGGGGCAATCAGCCCCAGCATTTT
v_gene: TRBV11-2; abundance: .; j_gene: TRBJ1-1; d_gene: .; CDR3aa: CASSLERRTTEAFF; CDR3nt: TGTGCCAGCAGCTTAGAGCGACGAACCACTGAAGCTTTCTTT
v_gene: TRBV29-1; abundance: .; j_gene: TRBJ1-2; d_gene: .; CDR3aa: CGGGEGNYGYTF; CDR3nt: TGCGGTGGGGGAGAAGGAAACTATGGCTACACCTTC
v_gene: TRBV7-8; abundance: .; j_gene: TRBJ2-3; d_gene: .; CDR3aa: CASSLEYTDTQYF; CDR3nt: TGTGCCAGCAGCTTAGAATACACAGATACGCAGTATTTT
v_gene: TRBV10-3; abundance: .; j_gene: TRBJ1-4; d_gene: TRBD1; CDR3aa: CAISAGQGGDEKLFF; CDR3nt: TGTGCCATCAGTGCGGGACAGGGGGGAGATGAAAAACTGTTTTTT
v_gene: TRBV15; abundance: .; j_gene: TRBJ2-7; d_gene: .; CDR3aa: CATSKDPAYEQYF; CDR3nt: TGTGCCACCAGCAAAGATCCCGCCTACGAGCAGTACTTC
v_gene: TRBV5-1; abundance: .; j_gene: TRBJ2-7; d_gene: TRBD2; CDR3aa: CASSPRLAGTYEQYF; CDR3nt: TGCGCCAGCAGCCCCCGACTAGCGGGGACCTACGAGCAGTACTTC
v_gene: TRBV11-3; abundance: .; j_gene: TRBJ2-7; d_gene: .; CDR3aa: CASSLDRGHEQYF; CDR3nt: TGTGCCAGCAGCTTAGACAGGGGCCACGAGCAGTACTTC
v_gene: TRBV9; abundance: .; j_gene: TRBJ2-7; d_gene: TRBD2; CDR3aa: CASSVWREVVWQYF; CDR3nt: TGTGCCAGCAGCGTATGGCGGGAGGTCGTTTGGCAGTACTTC
v_gene: TRBV19; abundance: .; j_gene: TRBJ2-7; d_gene: .; CDR3aa: CASRMVGGSYEQYF; CDR3nt: TGTGCCAGTAGGATGGTTGGGGGTTCCTACGAGCAGTACTTC
v_gene: TRBV5-1; abundance: .; j_gene: TRBJ2-7; d_gene: .; CDR3aa: CASSLTLGGRASYEQYF; CDR3nt: TGCGCCAGCAGCTTGACCCTGGGGGGCAGAGCTTCCTACGAGCAGTACTTC
v_gene: TRBV28; abundance: .; j_gene: TRBJ1-1; d_gene: .; CDR3aa: CASSLNLGAFF; CDR3nt: TGTGCCAGCAGTCTGAACCTCGGAGCTTTCTTT
v_gene: TRBV7-6; abundance: .; j_gene: TRBJ1-2; d_gene: TRBD1; CDR3aa: CASTHPGGRGYTF; CDR3nt: TGTGCCAGCACCCACCCAGGGGGTAGGGGCTACACCTTC
v_gene: TRBV5-1; abundance: .; j_gene: TRBJ1-1; d_gene: TRBD1; CDR3aa: CASRDSGETEAFF; CDR3nt: TGCGCCAGTCGGGACAGCGGGGAAACTGAAGCTTTCTTT
v_gene: TRBV30; abundance: .; j_gene: TRBJ1-1; d_gene: .; CDR3aa: CAWSIGASTEAFF; CDR3nt: TGTGCCTGGAGTATTGGGGCGAGCACTGAAGCTTTCTTT
v_gene: TRBV2; abundance: .; j_gene: TRBJ2-1; d_gene: TRBD2; CDR3aa: CASSTMGGRLFGNEQFF; CDR3nt: TGTGCCAGCAGCACGATGGGCGGGAGATTGTTTGGGAATGAGCAGTTCTTC
v_gene: TRBV5-1; abundance: .; j_gene: TRBJ1-2; d_gene: TRBD1; CDR3aa: CASSLAAGGLDGYTF; CDR3nt: TGCGCCAGCAGCTTGGCGGCAGGGGGCCTTGATGGCTACACCTTC